This T cell receptor beta chain came from a study of blood T cell repertoires in COVID-19 (dated by TCRdb to 2018 to 2020). As for the study more broadly: The collaborator samples originated in the United States, Italy and Spain and spanned the acute and convalescent phases of COVID-19. The material from the prospective study consisted of cDNA or gDNA derived from T cells, B-cell-depleted T cells, or PBMCs. The dataset comprised deeply sampled blood TCRbeta repertoires from subjects exposed to, actively infected with, or recovered from COVID-19. A freely available public database, intended as a resource for researchers studying the immune response to SARS-CoV-2, is where the repertoires were released. The samples were drawn from two sources: the first 160 participants of the ongoing ImmuneRACE study, and 950 to 1,500 subjects contributed by 6 global collaborators. Nearly every sample came with metadata listing a de-identified subject ID, COVID-19 status, age in years and sex. Where HLA class I and class II types were available, the types were taken from metadata supplied by the sample provider, not from assay-based typing.

There are 16 amino acids in the CDR3, from cysteine to phenylalanine inclusive. Left in the record is the CDR3 DNA by itself, 48 bases read in frame from the first base. As encoded in the germline V gene (reference sequence), CDR1 is MNHEY while CDR2 is SMNVEV. V lost 4 bases and J lost 2 bases, and the count of bases not matched to a germline gene is 6. The investigation overall reported the following: Clinical and demographic metadata were provided uncurated, with the amount varying by source and participant.

TCRbeta CDR3 regions were amplified from genomic DNA by means of the immunoSEQ Assay, a bias-controlled multiplex PCR. Per the source publication's procedure: The number of nucleated cells in each sample was estimated from the amplification of reference gene primers within the assay. Sequence reads were collapsed and filtered to measure the absolute abundance of every unique TCRbeta CDR3 rearrangement. For each sample, productive Simpson clonality was calculated as the square root of Simpson's diversity index across productive rearrangements. TCRdb provides this immuneACCESS table in a form limited to in-frame rearrangements. Some clones are lacking; in checked studies, under half of them reflect an unresolved V gene, and why the rest are absent is not known. The V and J calls and clone size were taken over from that table, and D and trimming were inferred from the DNA. The sample table records about 76,000 clones; roughly 91% of these occur just once. The ten largest account for roughly 1% of the sample.

The collaborating institutions used their own protocols to collect whole blood in K2EDTA tubes. For TCRbeta analysis, collaborators shipped samples in one of three forms: frozen whole blood, isolated PBMCs, or DNA extracted from either of those sample types. Of note for this clone: It has no known antigen specificity. Nothing much larger sits one base from this clone, and base qualities are not available.

The rearrangement joined TRBV27 to TRBJ2-1; the junction holds 9 bases that match TRBD2. This receptor was taken from a woman in her fifties or sixties in a cohort sampled during active COVID-19. Sequences were obtained from peripheral blood. The nucleotide sequence reads as follows: TGTGCCAGCAGTTCCAGCGGGAGGATAACCTACAATGAGCAGTTCTTC. It translates to CASSSSGRITYNEQFF.